Presented here are 16 T cell receptor beta chains from one specimen sequenced in a study of human T cells and chemical hapten exposure. The time point denotes: patch test 2, 6 weeks after DPC sensitization. Treatment in this sample: therapeutic diphenylcyclopropenone sensitization with weekly scalp DPC. TCRdb processed the RACE reads anew with MiXCR; each CDR3 protein has one entry. The sample yields under 75,000 distinct CDR3 sequences, over 6.5% seen once. The source was whole blood, collected in connection with sensitization to the hapten diphenylcyclopropenone (DPC). The source is a woman in her forties or fifties with alopecia areata. Some clones in this sample may be carry-over from other donors' samples.

This clonotype was counted many times. The chain uses TRBV4-2 and TRBJ2-3; TRBD2 matches at 11 bases. V lost 4 bases, J lost 8 bases, and 14 bases stayed unmatched. Germline CDR1 reads LGHNA; CDR2 reads YNFKEQ. This CDR3 region has 17 residues. The CDR3 is CASSPMTSGTTGGTQYF. DNA for the CDR3: TGTGCCAGCAGCCCTATGACTAGCGGGACAACCGGCGGTACGCAGTATTTT.

This chain joins TRBV12-3 or TRBV12-4 and TRBJ2-4, with 8 nucleotides matching TRBD1. Losses at the gene ends were 6 bases for V and 3 bases for J; bases not matched to a gene: 10. This CDR3 is built from 16 residues. CDR3 amino acids: CASRPSDRVVKNIQYF. The CDR3 DNA reads TGTGCCAGCAGACCGTCGGACAGGGTGGTCAAAAACATTCAGTACTTC.

V and J are TRBV27 and TRBJ1-6, with 8 bases matching TRBD1. V shed 2 bases and J 6 bases; nucleotides not matched to a gene: 6. CDR1 and CDR2 from the germline V gene are MNHEY and SMNVEV (reference sequence). This CDR3 comprises 16 residues. Written as DNA, the CDR3 is TGTGCCAGCAGTTTAGTGGGCAGGGGGCGTAATTCACCCCTCCACTTT. This sequence encodes CASSLVGRGRNSPLHF.

This clonotype showed up just a few times. The chain has TRBV7-8 and TRBJ2-3; 10 nucleotides align to TRBD1. This CDR3 has 18 amino acids. Germline CDR1 is SGHVS and CDR2 is FQNEAQ. V lost 1 base to trimming and J lost 1 base; unmatched junction nucleotides: 8. The CDR3 DNA is TGTGCCAGCAGCTTAGTGGGGGCCGGGACAGGGGGCACAGATACGCAGTATTTT. It yields the protein CASSLVGAGTGGTDTQYF.

This clonotype was seen many times. This chain links TRBV7-2 with TRBJ1-1; the D gene is possibly TRBD1 (5 bases). Trimming stripped 5 bases from V and 2 bases from J, with 9 bases between. Germline V lookup: CDR1 SGHTA, CDR2 FQGNSA. The CDR3 covers 13 residues. The CDR3: CASSARVNTEAFF. The CDR3 nucleotides are TGTGCCAGCAGCGCCAGGGTAAACACTGAAGCTTTCTTT.

The chain uses TRBV6-5 and TRBJ2-3; tentatively, D is TRBD2 (6 bases). Trimming removed 10 bases from V and 2 bases from J, with 13 bases in between. CDR3 length equals 13 residues. CDR1 MNHEY and CDR2 SVGAGI come from the germline V gene. CDR3 amino acids: CAIGSYPTDTQYF. As DNA, the CDR3 is TGTGCCATCGGGAGTTACCCCACAGATACGCAGTATTTT.

This clonotype was counted only a few times. In nucleotides, the CDR3 is TGTGCCAGCAGCGTAGGGCTCTTGAGCACAGATACGCAGTATTTT. It specifies CASSVGLLSTDTQYF. The chain joins TRBV9 to TRBJ2-3; D remains ambiguous. Trimming took off 0 bases at V and 0 bases at J, with 8 bases between the two ends. CDR1 and CDR2 from the germline V gene are SGDLS and YYNGEE. This CDR3 has 15 amino acids.

This clonotype appeared many times. The chain employs TRBV2 and TRBJ2-5; D possibly uses TRBD1 or TRBD2 (5 bases each). Trimming removed 7 bases at V and 2 bases at J, with 14 bases between. Germline V gives CDR1 SNHLY, CDR2 FYNNEI. CDR3 length: 14 residues. CDR3 amino acids: CASTRGAFQETQYF. DNA for the CDR3: TGTGCCAGCACCCGAGGGGCGTTTCAAGAGACCCAGTACTTC.

The chain links TRBV18 to TRBJ1-2; TRBD1 matches at 7 bases. The CDR3 contains 13 residues. The junction had 10 bases not matched to a gene; V was cut back by 8 bases and J by 7 bases. CDR1 is KGHSH and CDR2 is LQKENI in the germline V gene. The CDR3 coding sequence is TGTGCCAGCACCAGACAGGGATCCCTTGGCTACACCTTC. This codes for CASTRQGSLGYTF.

This chain links TRBV5-1 with TRBJ1-6; 10 nucleotides align to TRBD1. V lost 4 bases, J lost 7 bases, and 5 bases stayed unmatched. The germline CDR1 and CDR2 sequences are SGHRS and YFSETQ. CDR3 length equals 15 residues. The CDR3 loop reads CASSERTGGNSPLHF. CDR3 bases: TGCGCCAGCAGCGAGAGGACAGGGGGGAATTCACCCCTCCACTTT.

This clonotype was recorded a few times. V and J are TRBV7-2 and TRBJ2-3, with D possibly matching TRBD2 (6 bases). V was shortened by 7 bases and J by 1 base, with 15 bases between the two germline ends. There are 15 residues in the CDR3. Germline CDR1 reads SGHTA; CDR2 reads FQGNSA. CDR3 amino acids: CASKGLLGGTDTQYF. For the CDR3, the DNA is TGTGCCAGCAAGGGACTTCTAGGAGGCACAGATACGCAGTATTTT.

The chain combines TRBV28 with TRBJ1-6; D is uncertain. This CDR3 has 13 residues. The germline V gene encodes CDR1 MDHEN and CDR2 SYDVKM. V lost 6 bases, J lost 8 bases, and 11 bases lay in between. In nucleotides, the CDR3 is TGTGCCAGCAGCGCGTTTATTGATTCACCCCTCCACTTT. The encoded protein is CASSAFIDSPLHF.

This clonotype was found a few times. The chain is built from TRBV7-2 and TRBJ2-7; 10 bases are shared with TRBD1. CDR3 length: 16 amino acids. With V trimmed by 1 base and J by 2 bases, 5 bases remained unmatched. The germline CDR1 and CDR2 sequences are SGHTA and FQGNSA. The chain's CDR3 is CASSLGDRGFTYEQYF. The DNA of the CDR3 is TGTGCCAGCAGCTTAGGGGACAGGGGATTCACCTACGAGCAGTACTTC.

In this sample, this clonotype turned up many times. The V call is TRBV12-3 or TRBV12-4, the J call TRBJ2-2, with D possibly matching TRBD1 (6 bases). V was cut by 5 bases and J by 5 bases, with 9 bases left in between. The CDR3 is 13 residues long. CDR3 protein: CASSLQGTGELFF. Here the CDR3 DNA reads TGTGCCAGCAGTCTACAGGGAACCGGGGAGCTGTTTTTT.

The rearrangement links TRBV7-9 to TRBJ2-2, with D hard to call. Germline-derived CDR1 and CDR2 are SEHNR and FQNEAQ (reference sequence). Trimming removed 2 bases at V and 6 bases at J, with 13 bases between. This CDR3 spans 15 amino acids. DNA of the CDR3: TGTGCCAGCAGCTTACCCCGGGTCCAATCCGGGGAGCTGTTTTTT. Amino acid sequence: CASSLPRVQSGELFF.

This clonotype turned up a few times. The V gene is TRBV9, the J gene TRBJ2-3, with D possibly matching TRBD1 (6 bases). This CDR3 region has 15 residues. CDR1 and CDR2 from the germline V gene are SGDLS and YYNGEE. Trimming stripped 2 bases from V and 2 bases from J, with 12 bases between. CDR3 sequence (DNA): TGTGCCAGCAGCGTCGGGACATTACCCACAGATACGCAGTATTTT. It is translated as CASSVGTLPTDTQYF.